The 20 T cell receptor beta chains given below trace back to one sample, sequenced in a study of control samples from healthy donors and cancer patients. Repertoires were generated with immunoSEQ multiplex PCR, while TCRdb's copy carries only in-frame clones and drops some. The sample records 170,000 or so clones, 85% to 95% being singletons. The sequenced material came from blood. These TCRs come from a man between 18 and 29 years old in good health.

The chain has TRBV5-1 and TRBJ1-4; 7 nucleotides match TRBD1. V dropped 2 bases and J dropped 8; count of bases not matched to a gene: 9. Germline assignment: CDR1 SGHRS and CDR2 YFSETQ. The CDR3 sequence is 15 residues long. In DNA form, the CDR3 reads TGCGCCAGCAGCTTAAACACAGGGGTTGGGGAAAAACTGTTTTTT. Amino acid sequence: CASSLNTGVGEKLFF. The variable domain in full, completed from reference TRBV5-1 and TRBJ1-4, reads KAGVTQTPRYLIKTRGQQVTLSCSPISGHRSVSWYQQTPGQGLQFLFEYFSETQRNKGNFPGRFSGRQFSNSRSEMNVSTLELGDSALYLCASSLNTGVGEKLFFGSGTQLSVL.

This sequence joins TRBV29-1 and TRBJ2-7, with D possibly called TRBD1 or TRBD2 (5 bases each). The CDR3 covers 13 residues. Looked up from germline, CDR1 is SQVTM and CDR2 is ANQGSEA. V was pared by 6 bases and J by 5 bases, with 17 bases between. CDR3 DNA sequence: TGCAGCGTGGGGGACGGGCTGCCTAACGAGCAGTACTTC. This encodes CSVGDGLPNEQYF.

The chain couples TRBV5-8 to TRBJ1-1, with TRBD1 matching 8 bases. The CDR3 runs to 12 residues. The junction had 9 bases not matched to a gene; V was cut back by 4 bases and J by 13 bases. Germline V gene sequence: CDR1 SGHTS, CDR2 YDEGEE. The CDR3 protein is CASSLRQGMVFF. The DNA for the CDR3 is TGTGCCAGCAGCCTTAGACAGGGGATGGTTTTCTTT.

In DNA form, the CDR3 reads TGCGCCAGCAGCTTAGGGTGGGGCGGACAGGGGCCTGAAAAACTGTTTTTT. Translation: CASSLGWGGQGPEKLFF. This rearrangement joins TRBV5-1 to TRBJ1-4; TRBD1 aligns across 9 bases. This CDR3 is built from 17 residues. CDR1 is SGHRS and CDR2 is YFSETQ in the germline V gene. Unmatched junction bases numbered 12, after V lost 2 bases and J lost 7 bases. Together with reference TRBV5-1 and TRBJ1-4, the CDR3 gives the full variable domain: KAGVTQTPRYLIKTRGQQVTLSCSPISGHRSVSWYQQTPGQGLQFLFEYFSETQRNKGNFPGRFSGRQFSNSRSEMNVSTLELGDSALYLCASSLGWGGQGPEKLFFGSGTQLSVL.

The chain joins TRBV5-1 to TRBJ2-3; 9 bases align to TRBD1. The CDR3 is 18 residues long. The germline gives CDR1 SGHRS, CDR2 YFSETQ. The V and J ends lost 3 bases and 0 bases, in that order; junction bases with no gene match: 11. CDR3 loop: CASSSSRDRATSTDTQYF. For the CDR3, the DNA is TGCGCCAGCAGCTCGTCCCGGGACAGGGCCACTAGCACAGATACGCAGTATTTT. Complete variable domain (other parts from reference TRBV5-1 and TRBJ2-3): KAGVTQTPRYLIKTRGQQVTLSCSPISGHRSVSWYQQTPGQGLQFLFEYFSETQRNKGNFPGRFSGRQFSNSRSEMNVSTLELGDSALYLCASSSSRDRATSTDTQYFGPGTRLTVL.

The rearrangement joins TRBV28 to TRBJ1-4, with D uncertain. V was shortened by 6 bases and J by 4 bases, with 9 bases between the two germline ends. This CDR3 is built from 13 residues. The germline V gene has CDR1 MDHEN and CDR2 SYDVKM. The DNA for the CDR3 is TGTGCCAGCAGACAATCTATTAATGAAAAACTGTTTTTT. Translated: CASRQSINEKLFF.

The chain recombines TRBV6-6 with TRBJ2-3, with TRBD1 as a possible D gene (5 bases). V was trimmed by 6 bases and J by 2 bases, leaving 15 bases between them. The CDR3 is 15 residues long. CDR1 is MNHNY and CDR2 is SVGAGI in the germline V gene (reference sequence). CDR3 nucleotides: TGTGCCAGCAGGCCTCAGGGTGGGAACACAGATACGCAGTATTTT. Translating gives CASRPQGGNTDTQYF.

The chain joins TRBV19 to TRBJ1-6, with D possibly TRBD1 on 6 matching bases. This CDR3 contains 14 residues. Between the trimmed V and J ends, which lost 1 base and 10 bases, there was a span of 11 bases. Looked up from germline, CDR1 is LNHDA and CDR2 is SQIVND (reference sequence). The CDR3 nucleotides read TGTGCCAGTAGTATAGGGACAGACGAATCACCCCTCCACTTT. Residues: CASSIGTDESPLHF. The complete variable domain, with remaining parts taken from reference TRBV19 and TRBJ1-6, reads DGGITQSPKYLFRKEGQNVTLSCEQNLNHDAMYWYRQDPGQGLRLIYYSQIVNDFQKGDIAEGYSVSREKKESFPLTVTSAQKNPTAFYLCASSIGTDESPLHFGNGTRLTVT.

The gene calls are TRBV4-1 and TRBJ2-7; D might be TRBD1 (6 bases). The V end lost 0 bases, the J end lost 4 bases, and 19 bases lay between the germline ends. Germline loops: CDR1 MGHRA, CDR2 YSYEKL. CDR3 size: 17 residues. In DNA form, the CDR3 reads TGCGCCAGCAGCCAAGAGGGGGTGGGGCAGGGGCGGTACGAGCAGTACTTC. The encoded protein is CASSQEGVGQGRYEQYF.

This chain joins TRBV3-1 (or the pseudogene TRBV3-2) and TRBJ2-3; D may be TRBD1 or TRBD2 (6 bases each). There are 18 residues in the CDR3. Germline CDR1 is LGHDT and CDR2 is YNNKEL (reference sequence). The V gene lost 0 bases and the J gene lost 3 bases, with 19 bases spanning the gap. The DNA for the CDR3 is TGTGCCAGCAGCCAAGAAGCAGGGGACTTCCAACGGACAGATACGCAGTATTTT. Protein: CASSQEAGDFQRTDTQYF.

The V gene is TRBV4-2, the J gene TRBJ2-2, with 10 bases aligning to TRBD2. The J segment lost 3 bases and the V segment lost 2 bases, leaving 0 bases of the junction unmatched. The germline gives CDR1 LGHNA, CDR2 YNFKEQ. CDR3 length equals 15 residues. The CDR3 nucleotides read TGTGCCAGCAGCCAACTAGCGGGGGACACCGGGGAGCTGTTTTTT. Protein product: CASSQLAGDTGELFF.

The chain couples TRBV6-5 to TRBJ2-5, with 12 bases aligning to TRBD1. This CDR3 spans 12 amino acids. J lost 7 bases, V lost 10 bases, and 4 bases had no gene match. Germline V CDR1 and CDR2: MNHEY, SVGAGI. CDR3 sequence reads: CATWDRGLTQYF. The CDR3 DNA follows: TGTGCCACCTGGGACAGGGGGCTGACCCAGTACTTC.

The chain carries TRBV10-3 and TRBJ1-3; 8 nucleotides match TRBD1. Per the germline V gene, CDR1 is ENHRY and CDR2 is SYGVKD. V gave up 10 bases and J gave up 2 bases; unmatched junction bases: 10. The length of the CDR3 is 15 residues. The CDR3 DNA follows: TGTGCCACCTTGCGGATGACAGGGGCTGGAAACACCATATATTTT. Translating it yields CATLRMTGAGNTIYF.

This rearrangement joins TRBV7-3 to TRBJ2-3; 8 bases are a match to TRBD1. Trimming removed 1 base from V and 2 bases from J; junction bases left unmatched: 5. The CDR3 spans 16 residues. The germline gives CDR1 SGHTA, CDR2 FQGTGA. The CDR3 is CASSLMAGGVTDTQYF. The DNA for the CDR3 is TGTGCCAGCAGCTTAATGGCAGGGGGCGTCACAGATACGCAGTATTTT.

This sequence joins TRBV6-5 and TRBJ1-6; 8 bases align to TRBD1. V trimming: 6 bases; J trimming: 7 bases; junction bases outside the gene matches: 2. Per germline, CDR1 MNHEY and CDR2 SVGAGI. The CDR3 length is 13 residues. The CDR3 sequence is CASRDRENSPLHF. In nucleotides, the CDR3 is TGTGCCAGCAGGGACAGGGAGAATTCACCCCTCCACTTT.

V gene TRBV5-1 combines with J gene TRBJ2-4, with 8 bases aligning to TRBD1. V gave up 1 base and J gave up 5 bases; unmatched junction bases: 8. Germline values: CDR1 SGHRS, CDR2 YFSETQ. CDR3 length: 16 residues. CDR3 in amino acids: CASSLWDRTYENIQYF. The CDR3 DNA sequence: TGCGCCAGCAGCTTGTGGGACAGGACGTACGAAAACATTCAGTACTTC.

The V and J genes are TRBV2 and TRBJ1-1; D might be TRBD1 (6 bases). This CDR3 spans 15 amino acids. V lost 3 bases to trimming and J lost 3 bases, with 14 bases between them. CDR1 and CDR2 from the germline V gene are SNHLY and FYNNEI. In nucleotides, the CDR3 is TGTGCCAGCAGTGATCGGATGGGGGCCGACACTGAAGCTTTCTTT. Translation: CASSDRMGADTEAFF.

The chain has TRBV6-5 and TRBJ1-2; tentatively, D is TRBD1 (6 bases). The CDR3 is made up of 15 amino acids. V was pared by 7 bases and J by 3 bases, with 18 bases between. Germline CDR1 is MNHEY and CDR2 is SVGAGI. The CDR3 DNA is TGTGCCAGCAAAGCCGGGAGCAGGGGAGACTATGGCTACACCTTC. Translated, it gives CASKAGSRGDYGYTF.

This CDR3 is CASSFTGTANSPLHF. The CDR3 nucleotides read TGTGCCAGCAGCTTTACCGGGACAGCTAATTCACCCCTCCACTTT. V gene TRBV11-1 combines with J gene TRBJ1-6; TRBD1 aligns across 7 bases. The CDR3 covers 15 residues. V was pared by 3 bases and J by 6 bases, with 5 bases of the junction left unmatched. Germline V lookup: CDR1 SGHAT, CDR2 FQDESV (reference sequence). Complete variable domain (other parts from reference TRBV11-1 and TRBJ1-6): EAEVAQSPRYKITEKSQAVAFWCDPISGHATLYWYRQILGQGPELLVQFQDESVVDDSQLPKDRFSAERLKGVDSTLKIQPAELGDSAMYLCASSFTGTANSPLHFGNGTRLTVT.

V gene TRBV6-5 combines with J gene TRBJ1-1, with 8 bases fitting TRBD1. J was trimmed by 7 bases and V by 5 bases; bases with no gene match: 6. This CDR3 is built from 13 residues. Germline assignment: CDR1 MNHEY and CDR2 SVGAGI. DNA for the CDR3: TGTGCCAGCAGTAAGACAGGGGAGGGTGAAGCTTTCTTT. Protein: CASSKTGEGEAFF.